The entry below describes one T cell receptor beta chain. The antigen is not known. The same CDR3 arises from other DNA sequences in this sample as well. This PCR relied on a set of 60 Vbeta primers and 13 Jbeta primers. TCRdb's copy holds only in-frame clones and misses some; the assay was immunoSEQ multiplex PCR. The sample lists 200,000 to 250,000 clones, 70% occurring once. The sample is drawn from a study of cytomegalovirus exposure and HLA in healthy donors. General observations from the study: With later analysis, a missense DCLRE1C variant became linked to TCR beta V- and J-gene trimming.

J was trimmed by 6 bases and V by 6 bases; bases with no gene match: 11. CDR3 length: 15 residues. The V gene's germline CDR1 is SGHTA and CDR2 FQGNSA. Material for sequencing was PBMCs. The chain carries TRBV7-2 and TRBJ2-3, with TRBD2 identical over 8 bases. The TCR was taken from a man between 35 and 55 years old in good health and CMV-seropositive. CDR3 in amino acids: CASSFSGAPGDTQYF. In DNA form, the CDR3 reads TGTGCCAGCAGTTTTAGCGGGGCCCCGGGGGATACGCAGTATTTT.